The 18 T cell receptor beta chains below all came from one sample that was sequenced in a study of CXCR3-negative and CXCR3-positive naive CD8 T cells. The authors prepared UMI-labeled TRB cDNA libraries by 5' RACE. TCRdb reprocessed the 5' RACE reads, keeping one entry per CDR3 protein, no DNA. Listed are 5,000 or so distinct CDR3 sequences; roughly 2.1% falls within the top ten. Sample: naive CXCR3- CD8+ T cells from blood. Described subset: CD45RO-CCR7+CD27+CD95- naive CD8+ T cells lacking CXCR3 (TNR3-). The receptors were gathered from a human donor in good health. Some clones in this sample may be carry-over from other donors' samples.

The V and J genes are TRBV14 and TRBJ2-5; the D call from TCRdb, TRBD1, cannot be confirmed without DNA. The CDR3 contains 15 residues. CDR1 SGHDN and CDR2 FVKESK come from the germline V gene. CDR3 amino acids: CASSHGRGMRETQYF.

The chain couples TRBV21-1 to TRBJ2-7; TCRdb's D call of TRBD2 is untestable without DNA. TRBV21-1 is a known pseudogene. The CDR3 is 14 residues long. CDR3 amino acids: CASTPAGGPYEQYF.

This clonotype is classed as medium-sized (0.01 to 0.1%) by frequency. The chain uses TRBV11-2 and TRBJ2-7; with no DNA, the TCRdb D assignment of TRBD1 cannot be verified. There are 16 residues in the CDR3. CDR1 and CDR2 from the germline V gene are SGHAT and FQNNGV. CDR3 residues: CASSFPTEGQSYEQYF. Based on the CDR3 plus reference TRBV11-2 and TRBJ2-7, the full variable domain is EAGVAQSPRYKIIEKRQSVAFWCNPISGHATLYWYQQILGQGPKLLIQFQNNGVVDDSQLPKDRFSAERLKGVDSTLKIQPAKLEDSAVYLCASSFPTEGQSYEQYFGPGTRLTVT.

In terms of frequency, this clonotype is medium-sized. This sequence joins TRBV29-1 and TRBJ2-7; without DNA, the TCRdb call of TRBD1 cannot be checked. In germline, CDR1 is SQVTM, CDR2 ANQGSEA. This CDR3 contains 11 residues. The CDR3 here is CSVVSGGEQYF.

This clonotype is identified as medium-sized from frequency. This sequence joins TRBV6-2 or TRBV6-3 and TRBJ1-1; TCRdb selects TRBD1, and the lack of DNA leaves this call unchecked. Germline lookup yields CDR1 MNHEY and CDR2 SVGEGT. This CDR3 is 13 amino acids long. The CDR3 here is CASSLGGGTEAFF.

According to its frequency, this clonotype is medium-sized. V and J are TRBV6-5 and TRBJ2-7; the TCRdb call, TRBD1, lacks DNA for checking. The CDR3 totals 13 residues. CDR1 and CDR2 (germline): MNHEY, SVGAGI. CDR3 region: CASSLTRGYEQYF.

The chain uses TRBV5-5 and TRBJ2-3. This CDR3 is 12 amino acids long. The germline V gene has CDR1 SGHKS and CDR2 YYEKEE (reference sequence). CDR3 in amino acids: CASTFLTDTQYF. Combining the CDR3 with reference TRBV5-5 and TRBJ2-3 gives the whole variable domain DAGVTQSPTHLIKTRGQQVTLRCSPISGHKSVSWYQQVLGQGPQFIFQYYEKEERGRGNFPDRFSARQFPNYSSELNVNALLLGDSALYLCASTFLTDTQYFGPGTRLTVL.

This clonotype ranks as medium-sized (0.01 to 0.1%) in terms of frequency. This sequence joins TRBV29-1 and TRBJ1-3; TCRdb indicates TRBD1, and absent DNA this call remains unverified. CDR3 size: 15 residues. Germline assignment: CDR1 SQVTM and CDR2 ANQGSEA. This chain's CDR3 is CSVERTGRSGNTIYF.

The rearrangement joins TRBV20-1 to TRBJ2-2; TCRdb names TRBD1, which stays unverified in the absence of DNA. Germline V gene lookup returns CDR1 DFQATT and CDR2 SNEGSKA (reference sequence). The CDR3 totals 17 residues. The CDR3 reads CSARDRTDRGPPGELFF.

This clonotype is deemed medium-sized by its frequency. The V call is TRBV5-1, the J call TRBJ2-5. This CDR3 contains 11 residues. Per the germline V gene, CDR1 is SGHRS and CDR2 is YFSETQ. This CDR3 is CASSYGETQYF.

The chain links TRBV5-4 to TRBJ2-7. The CDR3 sequence is 11 residues long. Germline-derived CDR1 and CDR2 are SGHNT and YYREEE (reference sequence). The CDR3 reads CASSRVDEQYF.

In terms of frequency, this clonotype is medium-sized. The genes are TRBV29-1 and TRBJ2-3; TCRdb reports TRBD2, a call that lacks DNA to check it against. The CDR3 spans 17 residues. CDR1 is SQVTM and CDR2 is ANQGSEA in the germline V gene. CDR3 protein: CSVEDRRTSGITDTQYF.

The rearrangement links TRBV7-9 to TRBJ2-1; checking the TCRdb D call of TRBD2 is not possible without DNA. The germline V gene encodes CDR1 SEHNR and CDR2 FQNEAQ (reference sequence). The CDR3 extends over 14 amino acids. CDR3 sequence reads: CASSPAGGLGEQFF.

This clonotype ranks as medium-sized (0.01 to 0.1%) in terms of frequency. V is TRBV7-2 and J is TRBJ2-3; TCRdb lists TRBD2, though no DNA is available to test this call. The CDR3 extends over 14 amino acids. The germline gives CDR1 SGHTA, CDR2 FQGNSA. CDR3 loop: CASSWRASTDTQYF.

The chain couples TRBV5-1 to TRBJ2-7; TCRdb gives TRBD1 as the D gene, but with no DNA this cannot be confirmed. The CDR3 runs 14 residues. Per the germline V gene, CDR1 is SGHRS and CDR2 is YFSETQ. This CDR3 is CASSTGQGTGEQYF. Full variable domain (rest looked up from reference TRBV5-1 and TRBJ2-7): KAGVTQTPRYLIKTRGQQVTLSCSPISGHRSVSWYQQTPGQGLQFLFEYFSETQRNKGNFPGRFSGRQFSNSRSEMNVSTLELGDSALYLCASSTGQGTGEQYFGPGTRLTVT.

This clonotype is called medium-sized based on its frequency. V gene TRBV27 combines with J gene TRBJ2-1; TCRdb picks TRBD2, but there is no DNA to check that call. CDR3 length: 15 residues. Germline CDR1 is MNHEY and CDR2 is SMNVEV (reference sequence). The CDR3 region is CASSFMASGRDEQFF.

This clonotype is called medium-sized (0.01 to 0.1%) based on its frequency. V usage is TRBV12-3 or TRBV12-4 and J usage is TRBJ1-1; as DNA is missing, the TRBD1 call by TCRdb cannot be tested. The length of the CDR3 is 13 residues. The CDR3 loop reads CASSLGQGFEAFF.

V and J are TRBV12-5 and TRBJ1-1; TCRdb names TRBD1, which stays unverified in the absence of DNA. Germline values: CDR1 LGHNT, CDR2 FRNRAP. The CDR3 contains 13 residues. CDR3 in amino acids: CASGAPLNTEAFF.